One and the same sample provided the 28 T cell receptor beta chains below, sequenced in a study of T cell repertoires in cytomegalovirus infection. Each CDR3 protein is one row after TCRdb ran MiXCR on the reads. The sample comprises approximately 400,000 distinct CDR3 sequences, about 33% of which are singletons, and roughly an eighth rests with the top ten. The source material was PBMCs. These receptors all stem from a human donor in good health (CMV status not recorded). Some clones in this sample may be carry-over from other donors' samples.

This clonotype was detected only a few times. This chain uses TRBV7-9 with TRBJ2-3; D may be TRBD1 (5 bases). The V and J ends lost 3 bases and 10 bases respectively, with 17 bases between them. Germline-derived CDR1 and CDR2 are SEHNR and FQNEAQ (reference sequence). This CDR3 is 14 amino acids long. The chain's CDR3 is CASSLPQGGGAQYF. The CDR3 nucleotides are TGTGCCAGCAGCTTGCCGCAGGGCGGTGGGGCGCAGTATTTT. The full variable domain, completed using reference TRBV7-9 and TRBJ2-3, is DTGVSQNPRHKITKRGQNVTFRCDPISEHNRLYWYRQTLGQGPEFLTYFQNEAQLEKSRLLSDRFSAERPKGSFSTLEIQRTEQGDSAMYLCASSLPQGGGAQYFGPGTRLTVL.

This clonotype appeared many times. The chain has TRBV7-6 and TRBJ1-1; 7 positions match TRBD1. Germline V gives CDR1 SGHVS, CDR2 FNYEAQ. CDR3 size: 15 residues. The V segment lost 4 bases and the J segment 0 bases; nucleotides outside the gene matches: 5. CDR3 nucleotides: TGTGCCAGCAGCTCAGGGACAGTTATGAACACTGAAGCTTTCTTT. Translated, it gives CASSSGTVMNTEAFF.

This clonotype was observed a few times. This CDR3 is CASSLRGGRYNEQFF. In nucleotides, the CDR3 is TGTGCCAGCAGCTTACGCGGGGGCCGCTACAATGAGCAGTTCTTC. The chain uses TRBV7-6 and TRBJ2-1; tentatively, D is TRBD2 (7 bases). Per the germline V gene, CDR1 is SGHVS and CDR2 is FNYEAQ. This CDR3 region has 15 residues. Deletions cut 2 bases from V and 3 bases from J, with 11 bases between.

The CDR3 is CASSQQKDWTSPSTDTQYF. For the CDR3, the DNA is TGTGCCAGCAGCCAACAGAAGGATTGGACTAGCCCGAGCACAGATACGCAGTATTTT. The chain combines TRBV14 with TRBJ2-3; 8 bases are a match to TRBD2. J was trimmed by 0 bases and V by 2 bases; bases with no gene match: 13. The germline CDR1 and CDR2 sequences are SGHDN and FVKESK. CDR3 size: 19 residues.

The chain combines TRBV7-2 with TRBJ1-4, with no clear D. The germline V gene encodes CDR1 SGHTA and CDR2 FQGNSA. This CDR3 contains 17 residues. V was trimmed by 6 bases and J by 0 bases, leaving 17 bases between them. Here the CDR3 reads CASSVGLRVATNEKLFF. Here the CDR3 DNA reads TGTGCCAGCAGTGTTGGACTTAGGGTCGCAACTAATGAAAAACTGTTTTTT.

The chain links TRBV25-1 to TRBJ2-1, with 9 bases that match TRBD2. V gave up 3 bases and J gave up 2 bases; unmatched junction bases: 2. CDR3 size: 15 residues. CDR1 and CDR2 (germline): MGHDK, SYGVNS. CDR3 sequence reads: CASSDAGGAYNEQFF. The CDR3 coding sequence is TGTGCCAGCAGTGATGCGGGGGGGGCCTACAATGAGCAGTTCTTC.

The genes are TRBV28 and TRBJ1-5, with TRBD1 identical over 7 bases. V was clipped by 6 bases and J by 7 bases; unmatched bases: 6. This CDR3 contains 13 residues. CDR1 and CDR2 from the germline V gene are MDHEN and SYDVKM. DNA of the CDR3: TGTGCCAGCAGGCGACAGGGTAGGCAGCCCCAGCATTTT. It is translated as CASRRQGRQPQHF.

The chain carries TRBV5-1 and TRBJ1-2, with TRBD1 matching over 11 bases. CDR1 SGHRS and CDR2 YFSETQ come from the germline V gene. This CDR3 has 15 residues. V was clipped by 2 bases and J by 7 bases; unmatched bases: 7. The CDR3 is CASSFTGTGGVGYTF. In DNA, the CDR3 is TGCGCCAGCAGCTTTACCGGGACAGGGGGTGTTGGCTACACCTTC.

This clonotype has just one count. The chain combines TRBV19 with TRBJ2-1; the D is unclear. CDR1 is LNHDA, CDR2 SQIVND, per germline (reference sequence). The CDR3 sequence is 14 residues long. V lost 2 bases, J lost 1 base, and 6 bases lay in between. The CDR3 reads CASSISPSYNEQFF. In DNA form, the CDR3 reads TGTGCCAGTAGTATAAGTCCATCCTACAATGAGCAGTTCTTC.

This clonotype was seen a handful of times. This rearrangement joins TRBV5-4 to TRBJ2-1; 8 nucleotides agree with TRBD2. V shed 4 bases, J shed 6 bases, and the junction held 12 bases outside the gene matches. The CDR3 length is 16 residues. Germline values: CDR1 SGHNT, CDR2 YYREEE (reference sequence). The DNA of the CDR3 is TGTGCCAGCAGCCTCCAACGGAGAGGGACTAGCAATGAGCAGTTCTTC. Residues: CASSLQRRGTSNEQFF.

The chain employs TRBV18 and TRBJ2-7; 13 bases are a match to TRBD2. The CDR3 totals 19 residues. The V segment lost 0 bases and the J segment 2 bases; nucleotides outside the gene matches: 10. Germline V CDR1 and CDR2: KGHSH, LQKENI. The CDR3 loop is CASSPPRLAGGRRTYEQYF. As DNA, the CDR3 is TGTGCCAGCTCACCACCGCGACTAGCGGGGGGCCGCAGGACCTACGAGCAGTACTTC.

This rearrangement joins TRBV5-1 to TRBJ2-1; tentatively, D is TRBD1 (6 bases). The CDR3 is made up of 21 amino acids. The germline V gene has CDR1 SGHRS and CDR2 YFSETQ. Trimming left V 0 bases short and J 5 bases short, with 30 bases between. CDR3 nucleotide sequence: TGCGCCAGCAGCTTGGAGGACCCATTTCGAGGCGGTCAGGGGAAAAACAATGAGCAGTTCTTC. Protein: CASSLEDPFRGGQGKNNEQFF. The variable domain in full, completed from reference TRBV5-1 and TRBJ2-1, reads KAGVTQTPRYLIKTRGQQVTLSCSPISGHRSVSWYQQTPGQGLQFLFEYFSETQRNKGNFPGRFSGRQFSNSRSEMNVSTLELGDSALYLCASSLEDPFRGGQGKNNEQFFGPGTRLTVL.

This clonotype was counted a few times. This CDR3 reads CATWGQVYNEQFF. CDR3 DNA: TGTGCCACCTGGGGGCAGGTATACAATGAGCAGTTCTTC. The V call is TRBV6-1, the J call TRBJ2-1; D may be TRBD1 (6 bases). V was pared by 10 bases and J by 4 bases, with 14 bases between. Germline V gene data show CDR1 as MNHNS and CDR2 as SASEGT. This CDR3 has 13 residues.

There are a few counts of this clonotype. This chain's CDR3 is CASSYTVGPAQNTEAFF. The CDR3 DNA follows: TGTGCCAGCAGTTACACAGTAGGGCCAGCCCAGAACACTGAAGCTTTCTTT. This rearrangement joins TRBV6-5 to TRBJ1-1; no clear D gene. The V end was cut by 2 bases, the J end by 1 base, with 17 bases between. The CDR3 length is 17 residues. Germline assignment: CDR1 MNHEY and CDR2 SVGAGI.

The V gene is TRBV7-9, the J gene TRBJ1-1, with a possible D match to TRBD1 (5 bases). V was clipped by 4 bases and J by 0 bases, with 12 bases between them. The CDR3 totals 15 residues. Germline CDR1 SEHNR, CDR2 FQNEAQ (reference sequence). This CDR3 reads CASSSSGTLNTEAFF. The CDR3 bases are TGTGCCAGCAGCTCGTCCGGGACCTTGAACACTGAAGCTTTCTTT.

Turning to this clonotype: Likely a read error: the CDR3 ends without its conserved phenylalanine or tryptophan. The V gene is TRBV2, the J gene TRBJ1-2; no reliable D call. The length of the CDR3 is 11 residues. The V gene lost 3 bases and the J gene lost 8 bases, with 7 bases spanning the gap. Germline lookup yields CDR1 SNHLY and CDR2 FYNNEI. The CDR3 DNA reads TGTGCCAGCAGTGAGACGGTGGGCTACACCTTA. Translation gives CASSETVGYTL.

This clonotype was counted between two and nine times. The J gene is TRBJ2-1, the V gene TRBV2; D call uncertain. CDR1 is SNHLY, CDR2 FYNNEI, per germline. The CDR3 extends over 14 amino acids. The V end lost 1 base, the J end lost 5 bases, and 9 bases lay between the germline ends. CDR3 in amino acids: CASSEGSPHNEQFF. CDR3 DNA sequence: TGTGCCAGCAGTGAAGGGAGTCCCCACAATGAGCAGTTCTTC.

The sample holds a few counts of this clonotype. This rearrangement joins TRBV19 to TRBJ1-5; TRBD1 matches at 7 bases. The CDR3 is 14 residues long. V trimming: 7 bases; J trimming: 6 bases; junction bases outside the gene matches: 9. Germline-derived CDR1 and CDR2 are LNHDA and SQIVND (reference sequence). The CDR3 region has the DNA TGTGCCAGTATCCCGACAGGGCTGGGTCAGCCCCAGCATTTT. As protein: CASIPTGLGQPQHF.

Worth noting for this clonotype: This may stem from a read error, because a much larger clone lies one nucleotide away. V usage is TRBV7-2 and J usage is TRBJ2-1, with a tentative D call TRBD2 (6 bases). The CDR3 runs 15 residues. Germline V gene sequence: CDR1 SGHTA, CDR2 FQGNSA. The CDR3 loop is CVSSLDVGGYNEQFF. In nucleotides, the CDR3 is TGTGTCAGCAGCTTAGATGTGGGGGGCTACAATGAGCAGTTCTTC.

This clonotype occurred a few times. V and J are TRBV6-1 and TRBJ2-5; D is unclear. CDR3 length equals 14 residues. CDR1 is MNHNS, CDR2 SASEGT, per germline. Trimming took off 5 bases at V and 7 bases at J, with 17 bases between the two ends. The CDR3, as DNA: TGTGCCAGCAGTTACCTCCAAAGTGATGGGACCCAGTACTTC. It yields the protein CASSYLQSDGTQYF.

This sequence joins TRBV2 and TRBJ1-5, with D perhaps matching TRBD1 (6 bases). This CDR3 contains 16 residues. V was trimmed by 2 bases and J by 9 bases, leaving 20 bases between them. Germline V gene data show CDR1 as SNHLY and CDR2 as FYNNEI. CDR3 sequence: CASSERGGGIYTPQHF. The CDR3 nucleotides read TGTGCCAGCAGTGAAAGGGGGGGCGGTATCTATACGCCCCAGCATTTT.

This clonotype has a handful of counts. The chain recombines TRBV9 with TRBJ2-5; 11 nucleotides agree with TRBD1. V lost 6 bases, J lost 4 bases, and 8 bases stayed unmatched. This CDR3 has 15 amino acids. The germline gives CDR1 SGDLS, CDR2 YYNGEE. The CDR3: CASTPGTGGRETQYF. DNA for the CDR3: TGTGCCAGCACCCCCGGGACAGGGGGTCGAGAGACCCAGTACTTC.

This clonotype was recorded only once. This may stem from a read error, because a much larger clone lies one nucleotide away. The V and J genes are TRBV7-8 and TRBJ1-1; perhaps TRBD1 as D (6 bases). Germline V gene data show CDR1 as SGHVS and CDR2 as FQNEAQ. This CDR3 is 14 amino acids long. Here the CDR3 reads CASSYRAENTEAYF. The CDR3 DNA reads TGTGCCAGCAGCTACAGGGCTGAGAACACTGAAGCTTACTTT.

A note on this clonotype: This is likely a read error, given that the CDR3 carries no conserved phenylalanine or tryptophan at its end. This chain uses TRBV11-2 with TRBJ2-1; 7 bases fit TRBD1. CDR3 length equals 16 residues. Trimming took 2 bases from V and 3 from J; bases not matched to a gene: 7. Germline CDR1 and CDR2: SGHAT and FQNNGV. The CDR3 bases are TGTGCCAGCAGCTTATTCCGGGACAGCCTCTACAATGAGCAGTTCTTA. It translates to CASSLFRDSLYNEQFL.

The V call is TRBV4-1, the J call TRBJ2-1; 7 nucleotides agree with TRBD1. Trimming took 2 bases from V and 3 from J; bases not matched to a gene: 7. The V gene's germline CDR1 is MGHRA and CDR2 YSYEKL. This CDR3 contains 16 residues. Written as DNA, the CDR3 is TGCGCCAGCAGCCAATCACCACGGGACAGCTACAATGAGCAGTTCTTC. Its protein is CASSQSPRDSYNEQFF.

Regarding this clonotype: An end of the junction does not agree with germline; a read error may underlie this. This chain joins TRBV7-9 and TRBJ2-7; no clear D. The length of the CDR3 is 11 residues. Germline lookup yields CDR1 SEHNR and CDR2 FQNEAQ (reference sequence). CDR3 residues: CAGSLEGEHYF. Written as DNA, the CDR3 is TGTGCCGGCAGCTTAGAAGGCGAGCATTACTTC.

The chain is built from TRBV4-1 and TRBJ1-4; 8 bases align to TRBD1. The CDR3 has 15 residues. The V segment lost 6 bases and the J segment 5 bases; nucleotides outside the gene matches: 8. Germline values: CDR1 MGHRA, CDR2 YSYEKL. In DNA form, the CDR3 reads TGCGCCAGCAGGGAAGGACAGGGCCCAAATGAAAAACTGTTTTTT. Amino acids: CASREGQGPNEKLFF.

The V and J genes are TRBV10-1 and TRBJ2-1; D possibly corresponds to TRBD1 (8 bases). Germline V lookup: CDR1 WNHNN, CDR2 SYGVQD (reference sequence). Between the trimmed V and J ends, which lost 6 bases and 8 bases, there was a span of 20 bases. This CDR3 contains 15 residues. The CDR3 DNA reads as TGCGCCAGCAGAGCCGGGACAGGAGGGAGGGATGAGCAGTTCTTC. Its translation is CASRAGTGGRDEQFF.